This passage covers 13 T cell receptor beta chains from one sample sequenced in a study of blood T cell repertoires in COVID-19. Generated by immunoSEQ multiplex PCR, the TCRdb table keeps only in-frame clones and is missing some. The sample holds some 100,000 clones, around nine tenths seen once. The source material was peripheral blood. These receptors all come from a man aged 45-65 years with acute or convalescent COVID-19.

This clone was picked up a small number of times. V is TRBV7-9 and J is TRBJ2-1, with 13 bases identical to TRBD2. CDR3 length equals 18 residues. V was clipped by 5 bases and J by 5 bases; unmatched bases: 12. Germline values: CDR1 SEHNR, CDR2 FQNEAQ (reference sequence). CDR3 sequence reads: CASSPKRLAGGLDNEQFF. Here the CDR3 DNA reads TGTGCCAGCAGCCCAAAACGACTAGCGGGAGGCCTAGACAATGAGCAGTTCTTC. The whole variable domain, filled in from reference TRBV7-9 and TRBJ2-1, reads DTGVSQNPRHKITKRGQNVTFRCDPISEHNRLYWYRQTLGQGPEFLTYFQNEAQLEKSRLLSDRFSAERPKGSFSTLEIQRTEQGDSAMYLCASSPKRLAGGLDNEQFFGPGTRLTVL.

V is TRBV5-6 and J is TRBJ1-4; D perhaps matches TRBD1 (5 bases). The germline CDR1 and CDR2 sequences are SGHDT and YYEEEE. CDR3 length equals 17 residues. V lost 2 bases and J lost 4, with 18 bases in between. Here the CDR3 reads CASSFPREGSVNEKLFF. In DNA form, the CDR3 reads TGTGCCAGCAGCTTCCCCAGGGAAGGCTCCGTTAATGAAAAACTGTTTTTT.

The chain combines TRBV3-1 (or the pseudogene TRBV3-2) with TRBJ1-2; D is ambiguous. Trimming left V 2 bases short and J 1 base short, with 14 bases between. CDR3 size: 16 residues. Germline CDR1 reads LGHDT; CDR2 reads YNNKEL (reference sequence). The CDR3 bases are TGTGCCAGCAGCCAATTTCGGTTAGCCCTTAACTATGGCTACACCTTC. Translated, it gives CASSQFRLALNYGYTF.

The chain employs TRBV10-3 and TRBJ1-5; 7 bases map to TRBD1. V lost 0 bases to trimming and J lost 0 bases; unmatched junction nucleotides: 2. There are 16 residues in the CDR3. The germline CDR1 and CDR2 sequences are ENHRY and SYGVKD. The DNA for the CDR3 is TGTGCCATCAGTGAGTCACACAGGGGTAGCAATCAGCCCCAGCATTTT. Translated, it gives CAISESHRGSNQPQHF.

The genes are TRBV12-3 or TRBV12-4 and TRBJ1-1; D might be TRBD1 (5 bases). The CDR3 has 13 amino acids. The V end lost 5 bases, the J end lost 8 bases, and 15 bases lay between the germline ends. The CDR3 DNA is TGTGCCAGCAGTACAGGACGGGCAACGGAAGCTTTCTTT. This encodes CASSTGRATEAFF.

The DNA of the CDR3 is TGTGCCAGCGAAAGCGGAGCCTACGAGCAGTACTTC. This translates into CASESGAYEQYF. The chain recombines TRBV3-1 (or the pseudogene TRBV3-2) with TRBJ2-7; D might be TRBD2 (5 bases). CDR3 length: 12 residues. V lost 8 bases, J lost 2 bases, and 10 bases lay in between. The germline gives CDR1 LGHDT, CDR2 YNNKEL (reference sequence).

This chain connects TRBV30 to TRBJ1-1; TRBD1 aligns across 7 bases. The J segment lost 3 bases and the V segment lost 5 bases, leaving 6 bases of the junction unmatched. Germline CDR1 GTSNPN, CDR2 SVGIG (reference sequence). The CDR3 length is 13 residues. The chain's CDR3 is CAWAIQGYTEAFF. Here the CDR3 DNA reads TGTGCCTGGGCGATACAGGGGTACACTGAAGCTTTCTTT. The full variable domain, completed using reference TRBV30 and TRBJ1-1, is SQTIHQWPATLVQPVGSPLSLECTVEGTSNPNLYWYRQAAGRGLQLLFYSVGIGQISSEVPQNLSASRPQDRQFILSSKKLLLSDSGFYLCAWAIQGYTEAFFGQGTRLTVV.

The chain employs TRBV10-3 and TRBJ2-1; 7 positions agree with TRBD2. The CDR3 contains 15 residues. The V and J ends lost 5 bases and 4 bases, in that order; junction bases with no gene match: 8. The germline V gene encodes CDR1 ENHRY and CDR2 SYGVKD. The CDR3 loop is CAISRMGEGYNEQFF. DNA of the CDR3: TGTGCCATCAGTCGAATGGGGGAGGGATACAATGAGCAGTTCTTC.

In its sample, this clone was seen once. The rearrangement joins TRBV9 to TRBJ2-3, with 7 bases lining up with TRBD2. The CDR3 runs to 17 residues. CDR1 is SGDLS and CDR2 is YYNGEE in the germline V gene. After removal of 3 bases from V and 3 bases from J, the junction contained 13 bases not matched to a gene. The CDR3 is CASSATASGKGTDTQYF. CDR3 bases: TGTGCCAGCAGCGCTACCGCTAGCGGAAAAGGGACAGATACGCAGTATTTT.

This clone is a singleton in its sample. The chain combines TRBV9 with TRBJ2-2; 7 bases fit TRBD1. The J segment lost 2 bases and the V segment lost 5 bases, leaving 0 bases of the junction unmatched. This CDR3 is built from 13 residues. Germline V gives CDR1 SGDLS, CDR2 YYNGEE. The CDR3 DNA reads TGTGCCAGCAGAGGGGGCAACACCGGGGAGCTGTTTTTT. Translation: CASRGGNTGELFF.

The J gene is TRBJ2-7, the V gene TRBV5-1; TRBD1 matches 7 bases. Germline loops: CDR1 SGHRS, CDR2 YFSETQ. CDR3 length equals 15 residues. The V segment lost 5 bases and the J segment 0 bases; nucleotides outside the gene matches: 8. Here the CDR3 DNA reads TGCGCCAGCAGTCCCTTCGGGGACAGCTCCTACGAGCAGTACTTC. Protein sequence: CASSPFGDSSYEQYF.

The chain combines TRBV18 with TRBJ2-7; weak D call: TRBD1 (5 bases). The V gene lost 0 bases and the J gene lost 6 bases, with 12 bases spanning the gap. The CDR3 is 14 amino acids. Germline loops: CDR1 KGHSH, CDR2 LQKENI. The CDR3 DNA reads TGTGCCAGCTCACCACCGACCAGGGTCCGCGAGCAGTACTTC. It codes for CASSPPTRVREQYF.

This sequence joins TRBV3-1 (or the pseudogene TRBV3-2) and TRBJ2-7; D not resolved. Trimming took 4 bases from V and 3 from J, leaving 7 bases between them. Germline CDR1 reads LGHDT; CDR2 reads YNNKEL (reference sequence). The length of the CDR3 is 12 residues. CDR3 nucleotide sequence: TGTGCCAGCAGCCTTCAACACTACGAGCAGTACTTC. Translation: CASSLQHYEQYF.